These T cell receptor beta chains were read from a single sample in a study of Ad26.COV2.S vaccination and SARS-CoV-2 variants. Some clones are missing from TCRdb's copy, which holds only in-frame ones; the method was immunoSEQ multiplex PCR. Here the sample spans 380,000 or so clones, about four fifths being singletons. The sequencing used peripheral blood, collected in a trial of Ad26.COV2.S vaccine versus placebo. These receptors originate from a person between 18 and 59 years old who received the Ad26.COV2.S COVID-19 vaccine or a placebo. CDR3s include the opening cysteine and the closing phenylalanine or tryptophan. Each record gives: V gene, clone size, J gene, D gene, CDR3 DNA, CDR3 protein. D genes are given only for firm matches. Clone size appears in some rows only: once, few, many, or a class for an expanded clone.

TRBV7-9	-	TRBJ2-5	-	TGTGCCAGCAGCTTTGGGGATCGGGGACAAGCGGAGACCCAGTACTTC	CASSFGDRGQAETQYF
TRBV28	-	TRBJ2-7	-	TGTGCCAGCAGTCCAGGACCTCTAATCAGAGAAACTTTCTACGAGCAGTACTTC	CASSPGPLIRETFYEQYF
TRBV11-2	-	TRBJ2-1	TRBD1	TGTGCCAGCACGTCCGGGACAGGGGAGTTCTTC	CASTSGTGEFF
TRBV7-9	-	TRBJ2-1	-	TGTGCCAGCAGCTACGAGGGCTCCTCCAATGAGCAGTTCTTC	CASSYEGSSNEQFF
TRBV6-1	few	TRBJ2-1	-	TGTGCCAGCAGTGAGACAGGCTTCAATGAGCAGTTCTTC	CASSETGFNEQFF
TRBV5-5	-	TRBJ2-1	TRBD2	TGTGCCAGCAGCTTCCCCGGGGGGTCAAACAATGAGCAGTTCTTC	CASSFPGGSNNEQFF
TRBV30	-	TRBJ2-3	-	TGTGCCTGCCACAGTAATACAGATACGCAGTATTTT	CACHSNTDTQYF
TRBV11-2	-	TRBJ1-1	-	TGTGCCAGCAGCCCAGGGAGTTTGAGGATACAGAAGGGTGAAGCTTTCTTT	CASSPGSLRIQKGEAFF
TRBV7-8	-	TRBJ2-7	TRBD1	TGTGCCAGCAGCAAGGGGTTGGACAGGGGGCCACGCGAGCAGTACTTC	CASSKGLDRGPREQYF
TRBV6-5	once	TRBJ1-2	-	TGTGCCAGCAGTTATGGGCGGGGACCCTATGGCTACACCTTC	CASSYGRGPYGYTF
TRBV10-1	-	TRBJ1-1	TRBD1	TGCGCCAGCAGTGAAGGGGGCGTTGGGGACACTGAAGCTTTCTTT	CASSEGGVGDTEAFF
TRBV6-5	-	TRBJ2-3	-	TGTGCCAGCAGTTACTCGCCCCACACAGATACGCAGTATTTT	CASSYSPHTDTQYF
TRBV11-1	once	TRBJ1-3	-	TGTGCCAGCAGCTTAACCGGCCCCTCTGGAAACACCATATATTTT	CASSLTGPSGNTIYF
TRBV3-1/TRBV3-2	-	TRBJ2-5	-	TGTGCCAGCAGCCAAGGTAGCGTAGCCACCCAGTACTTC	CASSQGSVATQYF
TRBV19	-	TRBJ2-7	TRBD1	TGTGCCAGTAGCTCCGGACAGGTGGGCTCCTACGAGCAGTACTTC	CASSSGQVGSYEQYF
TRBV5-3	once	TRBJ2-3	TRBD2	TGTGCCAGAAGCTCGGGACTAGCGGACACAGATACGCAGTATTTT	CARSSGLADTDTQYF
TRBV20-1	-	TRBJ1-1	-	TGCAGTGCTAGAGATGCGCCTGAAGCTTTCTTT	CSARDAPEAFF
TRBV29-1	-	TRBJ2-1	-	TGCAGCGTTGATTGGCGGGATAGCGAGGAGCAGTTCTTC	CSVDWRDSEEQFF
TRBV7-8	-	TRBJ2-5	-	TGTGCCAGCAGCTTAGGGACACGTAGAGAGACCCAGTACTTC	CASSLGTRRETQYF
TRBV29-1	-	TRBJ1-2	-	TGCAGCGTTCTCGACACTCTCTATGGCTACACCTTC	CSVLDTLYGYTF
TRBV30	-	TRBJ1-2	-	TGTGCCTGGCACCCACCAATCTTCTATGGCTACACCTTC	CAWHPPIFYGYTF
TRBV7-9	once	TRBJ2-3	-	TGTGCCAGCAGCTTACTGGGGGGCTCAGATACGCAGTATTTT	CASSLLGGSDTQYF
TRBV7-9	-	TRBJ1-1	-	TGTGCCAGCAGCTTAGAGAGTCGGACTGAAGCTTTCTTT	CASSLESRTEAFF
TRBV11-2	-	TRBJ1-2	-	TGTGCCAGCAGCTCCCGGGCCACTAACTATGGCTACACCTTC	CASSSRATNYGYTF
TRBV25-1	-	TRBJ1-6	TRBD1	TGTGCCAGCAGTGACCTTACCCTCGGACAGGGAAATTCACCCCTCCACTTT	CASSDLTLGQGNSPLHF
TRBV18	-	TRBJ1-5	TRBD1	TGTGCCAGCTCACCGGGACAGGGGGCAGGTCAGCCCCAGCATTTT	CASSPGQGAGQPQHF
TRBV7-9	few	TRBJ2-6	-	TGTGCCCTGGGGGGCTCTGGGGCCAACGTCCTGACTTTC	CALGGSGANVLTF
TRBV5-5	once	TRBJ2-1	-	TGTGCCAGTAAAGGAGGGGGAGGGCCAAATGAGCAGTTCTTC	CASKGGGGPNEQFF
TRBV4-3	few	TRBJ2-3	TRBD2	TGCGCCAGCAGCACGACTATAGCGGGACGGGGAGATACGCAGTATTTT	CASSTTIAGRGDTQYF
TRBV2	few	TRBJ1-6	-	TGTGCCAGCGGGGGGCAGAGCTCCTATAATTCACCCCTCCACTTT	CASGGQSSYNSPLHF
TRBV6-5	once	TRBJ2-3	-	TGTGCCAGCACTCTCAGGGATACGCAGTATTTT	CASTLRDTQYF
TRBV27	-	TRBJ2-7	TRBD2	TGTGCCAGCGGCGGTCTGGCAGCGGGAGACTACGAGCAGTACTTC	CASGGLAAGDYEQYF
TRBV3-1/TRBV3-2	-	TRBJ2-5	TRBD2	TGTGCCAGCAGCCAAAGAAATAGCGGGATTAAAGAGACCCAGTACTTC	CASSQRNSGIKETQYF
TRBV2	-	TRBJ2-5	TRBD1	TGTGCCAGCAGTGCTCAGGGGGCGTGGGAGACCCAGTACTTC	CASSAQGAWETQYF
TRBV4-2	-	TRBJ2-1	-	TGTGCCAGCAGCCAAGATGGGGGTTACTACAATGAGCAGTTCTTC	CASSQDGGYYNEQFF
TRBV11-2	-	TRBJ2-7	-	TGTGCCAGCAGCTTAGGCCCGGAACTCATCGGCGAGCAGTACTTC	CASSLGPELIGEQYF
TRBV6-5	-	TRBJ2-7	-	TGTGCCAGCAGTCAGCAGGGTGGGCCCTACGAGCAGTACTTC	CASSQQGGPYEQYF
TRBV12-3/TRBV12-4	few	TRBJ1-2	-	TGTGCCAGCAGTCTGAGAAGTCTGACTGGCTACACCTTC	CASSLRSLTGYTF
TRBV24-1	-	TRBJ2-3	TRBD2	TGTGCCACCAGTGATCATCGACTAGCGGCCCGCACAGATACGCAGTATTTT	CATSDHRLAARTDTQYF
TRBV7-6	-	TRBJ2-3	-	TGTGCCAGCAGCTTATCGGGGGCAGATACGCAGTATTTT	CASSLSGADTQYF
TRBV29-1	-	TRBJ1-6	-	TGCAGCGTTTTGGAGCACTATAATTCACCCCTCCACTTT	CSVLEHYNSPLHF
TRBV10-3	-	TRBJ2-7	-	TGTGCCATCAGTGAGGGAGCGGTGACAGCAACCTACGAGCAGTACTTC	CAISEGAVTATYEQYF
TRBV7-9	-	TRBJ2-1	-	TGTGCCAGCAGCTTAGTTAGCAGGAGGCGGTTCTTC	CASSLVSRRRFF